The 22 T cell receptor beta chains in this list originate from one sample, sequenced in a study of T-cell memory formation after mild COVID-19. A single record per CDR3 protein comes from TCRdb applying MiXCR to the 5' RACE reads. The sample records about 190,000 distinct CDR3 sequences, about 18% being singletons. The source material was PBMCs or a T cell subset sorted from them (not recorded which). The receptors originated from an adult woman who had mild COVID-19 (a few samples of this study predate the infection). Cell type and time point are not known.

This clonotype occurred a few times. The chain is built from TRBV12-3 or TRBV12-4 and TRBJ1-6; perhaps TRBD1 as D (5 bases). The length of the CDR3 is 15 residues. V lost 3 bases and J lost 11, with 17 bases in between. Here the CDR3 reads CASSLGDPKLAPLHF. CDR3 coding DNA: TGTGCCAGCAGTTTGGGGGACCCAAAACTCGCACCCCTCCACTTT.

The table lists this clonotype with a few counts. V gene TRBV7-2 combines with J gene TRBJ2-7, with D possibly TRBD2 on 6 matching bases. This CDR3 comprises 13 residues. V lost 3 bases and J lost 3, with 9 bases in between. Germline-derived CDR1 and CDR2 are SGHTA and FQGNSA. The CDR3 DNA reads TGTGCCAGCAGCTTGCCCGGGGGCTACGAGCAGTACTTC. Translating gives CASSLPGGYEQYF. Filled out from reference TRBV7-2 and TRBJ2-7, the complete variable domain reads GAGVSQSPSNKVTEKGKDVELRCDPISGHTALYWYRQSLGQGLEFLIYFQGNSAPDKSGLPSDRFSAERTGGSVSTLTIQRTQQEDSAVYLCASSLPGGYEQYFGPGTRLTVT.

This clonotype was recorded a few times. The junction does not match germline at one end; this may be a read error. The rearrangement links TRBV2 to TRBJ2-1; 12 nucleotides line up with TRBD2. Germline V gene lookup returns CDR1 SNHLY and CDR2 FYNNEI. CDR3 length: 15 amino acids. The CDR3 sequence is CASREGTSGWNEQFF. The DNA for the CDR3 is TGTGCCAGCAGAGAAGGGACTAGCGGGTGGAATGAGCAGTTCTTC.

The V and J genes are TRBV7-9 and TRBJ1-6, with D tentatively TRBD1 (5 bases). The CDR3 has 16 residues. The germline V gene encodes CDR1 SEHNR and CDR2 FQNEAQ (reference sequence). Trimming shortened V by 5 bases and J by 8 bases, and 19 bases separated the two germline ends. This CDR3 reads CASSPGQGRRDSPLHF. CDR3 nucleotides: TGTGCCAGCAGCCCTGGCCAGGGACGAAGGGATTCACCCCTCCACTTT.

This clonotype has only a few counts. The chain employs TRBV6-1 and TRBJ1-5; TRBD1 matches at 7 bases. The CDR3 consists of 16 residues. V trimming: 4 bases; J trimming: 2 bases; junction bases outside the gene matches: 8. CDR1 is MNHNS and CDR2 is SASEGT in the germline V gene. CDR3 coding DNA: TGTGCCAGCAGTGGAGGAGGAGGGGGCGGCAATCAGCCCCAGCATTTT. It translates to CASSGGGGGGNQPQHF.

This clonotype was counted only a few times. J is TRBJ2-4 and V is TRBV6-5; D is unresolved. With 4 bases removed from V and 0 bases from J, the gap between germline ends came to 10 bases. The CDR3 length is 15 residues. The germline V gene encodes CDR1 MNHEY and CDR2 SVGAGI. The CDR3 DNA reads TGTGCCAGCAGTTTGACATCTCTAGCCAAAAACATTCAGTACTTC. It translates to CASSLTSLAKNIQYF.

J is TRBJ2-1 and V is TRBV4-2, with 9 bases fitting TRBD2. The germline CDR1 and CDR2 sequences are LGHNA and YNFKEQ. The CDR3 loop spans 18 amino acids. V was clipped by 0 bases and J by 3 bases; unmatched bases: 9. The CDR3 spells CASSQDPTTSGGYNEQFF. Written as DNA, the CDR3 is TGTGCCAGCAGCCAAGACCCTACGACTAGCGGAGGCTACAATGAGCAGTTCTTC.

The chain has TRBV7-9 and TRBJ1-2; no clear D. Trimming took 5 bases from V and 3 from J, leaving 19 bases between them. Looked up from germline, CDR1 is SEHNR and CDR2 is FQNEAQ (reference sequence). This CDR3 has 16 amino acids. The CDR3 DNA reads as TGTGCCAGCAGCGTAATTTTCAAATCCGGCGACTATGGCTACACCTTC. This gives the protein CASSVIFKSGDYGYTF.

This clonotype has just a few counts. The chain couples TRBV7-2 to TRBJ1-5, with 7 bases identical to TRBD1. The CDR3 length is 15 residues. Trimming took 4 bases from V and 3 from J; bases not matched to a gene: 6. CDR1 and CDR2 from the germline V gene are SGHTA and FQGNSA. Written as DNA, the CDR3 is TGTGCCAGCAGCTCAGGGGGAGGGATCAATCAGCCCCAGCATTTT. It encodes CASSSGGGINQPQHF.

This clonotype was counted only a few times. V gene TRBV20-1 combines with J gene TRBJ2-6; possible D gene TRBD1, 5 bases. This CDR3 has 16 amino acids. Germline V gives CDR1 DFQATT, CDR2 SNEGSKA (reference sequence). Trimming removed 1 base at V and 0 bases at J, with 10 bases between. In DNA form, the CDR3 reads TGCAGTGCTAGAGGCAGGGCTGGCTCTGGGGCCAACGTCCTGACTTTC. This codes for CSARGRAGSGANVLTF.

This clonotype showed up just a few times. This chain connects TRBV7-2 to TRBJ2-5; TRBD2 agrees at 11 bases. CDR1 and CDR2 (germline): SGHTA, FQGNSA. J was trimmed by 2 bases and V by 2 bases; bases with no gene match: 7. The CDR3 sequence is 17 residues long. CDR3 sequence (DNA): TGTGCCAGCAGCTTATTTCGACTAGCGGGGCCACAAGAGACCCAGTACTTC. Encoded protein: CASSLFRLAGPQETQYF.

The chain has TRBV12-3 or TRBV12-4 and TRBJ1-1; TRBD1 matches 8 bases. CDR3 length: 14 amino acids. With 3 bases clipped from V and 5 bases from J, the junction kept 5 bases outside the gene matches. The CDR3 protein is CASSLDRAGTEAFF. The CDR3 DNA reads TGTGCCAGCAGTTTGGACAGGGCGGGAACTGAAGCTTTCTTT.

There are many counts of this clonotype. CDR3 sequence: CASSPLVRPYEQYF. CDR3 DNA sequence: TGTGCCAGCTCACCATTAGTCAGACCCTACGAGCAGTACTTC. The J gene is TRBJ2-7, the V gene TRBV18; unclear D gene. Germline V lookup: CDR1 KGHSH, CDR2 LQKENI. Deletions cut 2 bases from V and 2 bases from J, with 10 bases between. The CDR3 totals 14 residues.

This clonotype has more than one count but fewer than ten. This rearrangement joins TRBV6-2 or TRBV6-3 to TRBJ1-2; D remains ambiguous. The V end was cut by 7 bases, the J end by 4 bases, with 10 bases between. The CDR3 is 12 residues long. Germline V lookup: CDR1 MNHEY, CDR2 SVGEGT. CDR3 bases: TGTGCCAGCAATTCAGTCTTCTATGGCTACACCTTC. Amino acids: CASNSVFYGYTF.

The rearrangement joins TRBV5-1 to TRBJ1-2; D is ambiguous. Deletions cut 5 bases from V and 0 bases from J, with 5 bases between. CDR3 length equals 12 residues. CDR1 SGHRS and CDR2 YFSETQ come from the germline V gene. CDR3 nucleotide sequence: TGCGCCAGCAGAGCAGCTAACTATGGCTACACCTTC. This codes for CASRAANYGYTF.

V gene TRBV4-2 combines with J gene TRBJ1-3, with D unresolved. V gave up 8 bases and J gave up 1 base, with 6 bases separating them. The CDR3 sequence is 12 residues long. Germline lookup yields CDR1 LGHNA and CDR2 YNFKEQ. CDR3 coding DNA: TGTGCCAGCCAGAGTTCTGGAAACACCATATATTTT. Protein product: CASQSSGNTIYF.

DNA of the CDR3: TGTGCCAGCAGTGCAGGGATAAGAAATCAGCCCCAGCATTTT. Amino acid sequence: CASSAGIRNQPQHF. The gene calls are TRBV12-3 or TRBV12-4 and TRBJ1-5, with D possibly matching TRBD1 (5 bases). The CDR3 covers 14 residues. The V end lost 5 bases, the J end lost 4 bases, and 12 bases lay between the germline ends.

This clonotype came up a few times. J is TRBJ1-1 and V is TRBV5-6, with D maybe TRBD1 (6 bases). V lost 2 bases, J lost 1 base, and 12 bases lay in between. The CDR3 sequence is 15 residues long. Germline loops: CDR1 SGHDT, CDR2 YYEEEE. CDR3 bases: TGTGCCAGCAGCTTATCTGGACAGCCGAACACTGAAGCTTTCTTT. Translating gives CASSLSGQPNTEAFF. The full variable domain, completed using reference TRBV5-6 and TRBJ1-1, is DAGVTQSPTHLIKTRGQQVTLRCSPKSGHDTVSWYQQALGQGPQFIFQYYEEEERQRGNFPDRFSGHQFPNYSSELNVNALLLGDSALYLCASSLSGQPNTEAFFGQGTRLTVV.

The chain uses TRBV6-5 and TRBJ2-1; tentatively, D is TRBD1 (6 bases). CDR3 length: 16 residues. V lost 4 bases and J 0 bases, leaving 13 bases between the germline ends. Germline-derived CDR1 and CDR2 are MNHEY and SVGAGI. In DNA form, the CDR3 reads TGTGCCAGCAGTTCCCGGACAGTTAGCTCCTACAATGAGCAGTTCTTC. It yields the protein CASSSRTVSSYNEQFF.

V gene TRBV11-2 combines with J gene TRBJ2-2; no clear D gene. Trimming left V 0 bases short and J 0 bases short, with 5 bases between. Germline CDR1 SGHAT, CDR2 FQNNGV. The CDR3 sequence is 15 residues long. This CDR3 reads CASSLDYSNTGELFF. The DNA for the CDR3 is TGTGCCAGCAGCTTAGATTACTCGAACACCGGGGAGCTGTTTTTT.

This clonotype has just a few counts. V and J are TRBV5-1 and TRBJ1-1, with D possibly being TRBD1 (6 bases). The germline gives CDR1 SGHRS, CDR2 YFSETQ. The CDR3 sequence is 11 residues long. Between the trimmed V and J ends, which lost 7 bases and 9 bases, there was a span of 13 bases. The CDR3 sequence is CASSNGGQAFF. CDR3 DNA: TGCGCCAGCTCGAATGGGGGGCAAGCTTTCTTT.

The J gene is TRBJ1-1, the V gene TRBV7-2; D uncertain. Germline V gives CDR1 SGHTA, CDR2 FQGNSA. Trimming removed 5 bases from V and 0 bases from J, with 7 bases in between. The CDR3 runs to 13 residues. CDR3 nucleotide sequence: TGTGCCAGCAGCGCCGCCATGAACACTGAAGCTTTCTTT. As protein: CASSAAMNTEAFF. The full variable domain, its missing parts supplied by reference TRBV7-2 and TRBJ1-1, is GAGVSQSPSNKVTEKGKDVELRCDPISGHTALYWYRQSLGQGLEFLIYFQGNSAPDKSGLPSDRFSAERTGGSVSTLTIQRTQQEDSAVYLCASSAAMNTEAFFGQGTRLTVV.